These T cell receptor beta chains were read from a single sample in a study of blood T cell repertoires in COVID-19. Sequencing was performed with immunoSEQ multiplex PCR; in TCRdb, only in-frame clones are kept and a portion is missing. The sample has more than 200,000 clones; roughly 86% are singletons. The specimen was peripheral blood. These receptors were obtained from a human donor in a cohort sampled during active COVID-19. CDR3s leave out the opening cysteine and the closing phenylalanine or tryptophan. Each record gives: V gene, J gene, D gene, clone size, CDR3 protein. A D gene is named only where the DNA matches it firmly. Clone size is given for some rows only: seen once, a few or many times, or a class if the clone is expanded.

V gene: TRBV27
J gene: TRBJ2-7
D gene: TRBD1
clone size: NA
CDR3 protein: ASSQNWDRESEQY

V gene: TRBV11-3
J gene: TRBJ2-7
D gene: NA
clone size: NA
CDR3 protein: ASSLEGRGHEQY

V gene: TRBV24-1
J gene: TRBJ2-7
D gene: TRBD1
clone size: NA
CDR3 protein: ATSDFEGAREQY

V gene: TRBV7-2
J gene: TRBJ2-7
D gene: NA
clone size: NA
CDR3 protein: ASSFRYEQY

V gene: TRBV5-6
J gene: TRBJ1-5
D gene: NA
clone size: NA
CDR3 protein: ASNKYSNQPQH

V gene: TRBV5-4
J gene: TRBJ1-3
D gene: NA
clone size: NA
CDR3 protein: ASSLAPGSSGNTIY

V gene: TRBV3-1/TRBV3-2
J gene: TRBJ1-2
D gene: NA
clone size: once
CDR3 protein: ASSFGGDYGYT

V gene: TRBV10-2
J gene: TRBJ2-5
D gene: NA
clone size: NA
CDR3 protein: ASSGGWGVLETQY

V gene: TRBV11-2
J gene: TRBJ2-5
D gene: TRBD1
clone size: NA
CDR3 protein: ASSPRTGVQETQY

V gene: TRBV25-1
J gene: TRBJ2-1
D gene: NA
clone size: NA
CDR3 protein: ASSDILRGEQF

V gene: TRBV7-9
J gene: TRBJ2-7
D gene: NA
clone size: few
CDR3 protein: ASSLAGGYEQY

V gene: TRBV20-1
J gene: TRBJ1-1
D gene: NA
clone size: NA
CDR3 protein: SARGALEAF

V gene: TRBV20-1
J gene: TRBJ2-5
D gene: TRBD2
clone size: NA
CDR3 protein: SASITSGLQETQY

V gene: TRBV10-3
J gene: TRBJ2-2
D gene: NA
clone size: NA
CDR3 protein: AISEVGVDTGELF

V gene: TRBV27
J gene: TRBJ1-2
D gene: NA
clone size: NA
CDR3 protein: ASSSDSNYGYT

V gene: TRBV30
J gene: TRBJ1-3
D gene: NA
clone size: NA
CDR3 protein: ACSVISGNTIY

V gene: TRBV11-2
J gene: TRBJ2-1
D gene: NA
clone size: NA
CDR3 protein: ASSLLLGSNEQF

V gene: TRBV3-1/TRBV3-2
J gene: TRBJ1-2
D gene: TRBD1
clone size: few
CDR3 protein: ASSQLDRGPLYYGYT

V gene: TRBV28
J gene: TRBJ1-1
D gene: NA
clone size: once
CDR3 protein: ASSSGSATEAF

V gene: TRBV4-1
J gene: TRBJ2-6
D gene: TRBD1
clone size: once
CDR3 protein: ASSRHPDRVQTGANVLT

V gene: TRBV6-6
J gene: TRBJ2-2
D gene: TRBD1
clone size: NA
CDR3 protein: ASRRQGSTGELF

V gene: TRBV7-2
J gene: TRBJ2-7
D gene: NA
clone size: NA
CDR3 protein: ASSPTRSSYEQY

V gene: TRBV19
J gene: TRBJ1-2
D gene: TRBD1
clone size: NA
CDR3 protein: ASAIPETGRYGYT

V gene: TRBV28
J gene: TRBJ2-1
D gene: NA
clone size: NA
CDR3 protein: ASSPDNRHNEQF

V gene: TRBV7-6
J gene: TRBJ1-6
D gene: NA
clone size: NA
CDR3 protein: ASSRTENSPLH

V gene: TRBV10-3
J gene: TRBJ1-1
D gene: TRBD1
clone size: NA
CDR3 protein: ASGQGTLNTEAF

V gene: TRBV5-4
J gene: TRBJ2-7
D gene: TRBD2
clone size: NA
CDR3 protein: ASSQAGGISYEQY

V gene: TRBV2
J gene: TRBJ1-4
D gene: NA
clone size: NA
CDR3 protein: ATARWRGEKLF

V gene: TRBV15
J gene: TRBJ1-2
D gene: TRBD1
clone size: NA
CDR3 protein: ATRDRGKDRGYT

V gene: TRBV25-1
J gene: TRBJ2-7
D gene: NA
clone size: NA
CDR3 protein: ASSVAGTYEQY

V gene: TRBV4-1
J gene: TRBJ1-4
D gene: TRBD1
clone size: NA
CDR3 protein: ASSYGTGLKGLF

V gene: TRBV28
J gene: TRBJ1-1
D gene: NA
clone size: NA
CDR3 protein: ASSFGGTEAF

V gene: TRBV18
J gene: TRBJ2-5
D gene: TRBD2
clone size: once
CDR3 protein: ASSPLAGSQETQY

V gene: TRBV11-3
J gene: TRBJ2-3
D gene: NA
clone size: NA
CDR3 protein: ASSSGDFWATDTQY

V gene: TRBV5-1
J gene: TRBJ2-1
D gene: TRBD2
clone size: few
CDR3 protein: ASSQNVKAGGSEQF

V gene: TRBV14
J gene: TRBJ2-3
D gene: TRBD2
clone size: NA
CDR3 protein: ASSLTSGGGADTQY

V gene: TRBV27
J gene: TRBJ2-1
D gene: NA
clone size: NA
CDR3 protein: ASSFLNEQF

V gene: TRBV6-5
J gene: TRBJ2-7
D gene: TRBD1
clone size: NA
CDR3 protein: ASTPDRVCEQY

V gene: TRBV7-2
J gene: TRBJ1-4
D gene: NA
clone size: NA
CDR3 protein: ASSLKGWNEKLF

V gene: TRBV13
J gene: TRBJ2-1
D gene: NA
clone size: NA
CDR3 protein: ASSTGRASSYNEQF

V gene: TRBV18
J gene: TRBJ1-3
D gene: NA
clone size: few
CDR3 protein: ASLKGVSGNTIY

V gene: TRBV5-1
J gene: TRBJ2-7
D gene: TRBD1
clone size: NA
CDR3 protein: ASSLGGGEYEQY